The 10 T cell receptor beta chains below come from one sample, sequenced in a study of control samples from healthy donors and cancer patients (dated by TCRdb to the early 2020s). Library preparation employed the immunoSEQ multiplex PCR assay. TCRdb re-hosts the immuneACCESS table, in-frame sequences only. Its copies lack some clones; in the studies checked, an unresolved V gene accounts for under half of them, and the cause for the rest is not known. This sample has over 150,000 clones in its table, and roughly 94% of those were observed once. Around 15% of the sample is held by the ten biggest clonotypes. The sample was PBMCs. The receptor set was obtained from a man aged 55 to 70 with colorectal cancer.

V is TRBV28 and J is TRBJ2-3, with TRBD2 matching over 14 bases. Germline loops: CDR1 MDHEN, CDR2 SYDVKM. The CDR3 contains 16 residues. Unmatched junction bases numbered 6, after V lost 6 bases and J lost 4 bases. This CDR3 is CASSIGTSGGPDTQYF. The CDR3 nucleotides read TGTGCCAGCAGCATCGGGACTAGCGGGGGCCCAGATACGCAGTATTTT.

This clone appeared a few times. CDR3 amino acids: CASRSLEDSSNQPQHF. In DNA, the CDR3 is TGTGCCAGCAGATCCCTCGAGGACAGTAGCAATCAGCCCCAGCATTTT. The chain has TRBV2 and TRBJ1-5, with D maybe TRBD1 (6 bases). Germline V gives CDR1 SNHLY, CDR2 FYNNEI. Trimming removed 6 bases at V and 0 bases at J, with 15 bases between. This CDR3 region has 16 residues.

The chain couples TRBV5-1 to TRBJ2-2; D gene unclear. The V gene's germline CDR1 is SGHRS and CDR2 YFSETQ. V was trimmed by 2 bases and J by 6 bases, leaving 11 bases between them. This CDR3 region has 14 residues. CDR3 sequence (DNA): TGCGCCAGCAGCTTCGGTAATCGACCCGGGGAGCTGTTTTTT. Its translation is CASSFGNRPGELFF.

The chain is built from TRBV19 and TRBJ2-7, with 9 bases matching TRBD1. Germline V gene lookup returns CDR1 LNHDA and CDR2 SQIVND (reference sequence). The CDR3 covers 13 residues. V lost 6 bases to trimming and J lost 7 bases; unmatched junction nucleotides: 7. The CDR3 nucleotides are TGTGCCAGTAGACCCGACAGGGGGATAGAGCAGTACTTC. This translates into CASRPDRGIEQYF. Full variable domain (missing parts from reference TRBV19 and TRBJ2-7): DGGITQSPKYLFRKEGQNVTLSCEQNLNHDAMYWYRQDPGQGLRLIYYSQIVNDFQKGDIAEGYSVSREKKESFPLTVTSAQKNPTAFYLCASRPDRGIEQYFGPGTRLTVT.

The chain combines TRBV2 with TRBJ2-5; possibly TRBD1 for D (8 bases). Deletions cut 0 bases from V and 4 bases from J, with 24 bases between. Germline-derived CDR1 and CDR2 are SNHLY and FYNNEI. The CDR3 contains 19 residues. Here the CDR3 DNA reads TGTGCCAGCAGTGAAGCGGGGAGGGGGACAGGATTGGGAAGAGAGACCCAGTACTTC. Its protein is CASSEAGRGTGLGRETQYF.

The J gene is TRBJ1-1, the V gene TRBV27; D is undetermined. CDR3 length: 14 residues. V dropped 0 bases and J dropped 4 bases, with 9 bases sitting between them. Germline V gene data show CDR1 as MNHEY and CDR2 as SMNVEV (reference sequence). The CDR3 here is CASSLSPTSTEAFF. In DNA form, the CDR3 reads TGTGCCAGCAGTTTATCACCGACCAGCACTGAAGCTTTCTTT.

In this sample, this clone turned up a few times. The chain carries TRBV11-2 and TRBJ2-2, with 7 nucleotides matching TRBD1. The germline CDR1 and CDR2 sequences are SGHAT and FQNNGV. J was trimmed by 1 base and V by 4 bases; bases with no gene match: 6. The CDR3 spans 16 residues. The CDR3 spells CASSSLRDRNTGELFF. CDR3 DNA sequence: TGTGCCAGCAGCTCGCTCCGGGACAGGAACACCGGGGAGCTGTTTTTT.

V gene TRBV5-1 combines with J gene TRBJ2-5; TRBD1 agrees at 11 bases. The CDR3 loop spans 16 amino acids. The germline gives CDR1 SGHRS, CDR2 YFSETQ. The V and J ends lost 4 bases and 8 bases, in that order; junction bases with no gene match: 13. CDR3 nucleotide sequence: TGCGCCAGCAGCCTACAAGGCTCTGGGACAGGGGGTACCCAGTACTTC. This codes for CASSLQGSGTGGTQYF.

This chain links TRBV5-1 with TRBJ2-3; the D is unclear. This CDR3 is 19 amino acids long. The V end was cut by 1 base, the J end by 2 bases, with 23 bases between. Germline loops: CDR1 SGHRS, CDR2 YFSETQ. CDR3 in DNA: TGCGCCAGCAGCTTGCTGGCCGGAAGTTTGGGGTTTCCCACAGATACGCAGTATTTT. Translated: CASSLLAGSLGFPTDTQYF.

This clone has just one count. The chain has TRBV19 and TRBJ2-3, with TRBD2 matching 7 bases. The V gene end was trimmed by 6 bases and the J gene end by 4 bases; junction bases not matched to a gene: 16. Looked up from germline, CDR1 is LNHDA and CDR2 is SQIVND (reference sequence). The length of the CDR3 is 17 residues. The CDR3 loop is CASSPGLVQVAADTQYF. CDR3 bases: TGTGCCAGTAGCCCCGGACTAGTTCAGGTTGCGGCAGATACGCAGTATTTT.